This record covers a single T cell receptor beta chain. Germline-derived CDR1 and CDR2 are MNHEY and SVGAGI. This CDR3 comprises 14 residues. The germline V and J ends were trimmed by 7 bases and 3 bases, with 14 bases remaining between them. These data belong to a study of CD8+ T cells in alopecia areata. RNA extraction and reverse transcription yielded cDNA as sequencing template. Method: immunoSEQ multiplex PCR; TCRdb's copy keeps in-frame clones and lacks some. The repertoire holds about 120,000 clones, with over 60% as singletons. Treatment here: oral pan-JAK inhibitor, 5-10 mg twice daily. Samples from alopecia areata patients were lesional scalp punch biopsies and peripheral blood.

V usage is TRBV6-5 and J usage is TRBJ2-3; D is perhaps TRBD2 (5 bases). The sequence derives from a human donor with alopecia areata. The input for sequencing was CD4+ T cells sorted from blood, taken at week 4, from a patient treated with tofacitinib. Here the CDR3 DNA reads TGTGCCAGCAAACTAAGGAGGCGAACAGATACGCAGTATTTT. Protein product: CASKLRRRTDTQYF.